The next 12 T cell receptor beta chains were all read from a single sample in a study of T cell responses to AZD1222 COVID-19 vaccine. Some clones are missing from TCRdb's copy, which holds only in-frame ones; the method was immunoSEQ multiplex PCR. The sample lists 150,000 to 200,000 clones; about 92% were seen once. Sample: peripheral blood, taken 28 days after the second AZD1222 dose. These receptors were obtained from an adult who received the AZD1222 COVID-19 vaccine.

This clone was picked up a small number of times. This CDR3 is CASSQEAGTGGYEQYF. The CDR3 DNA follows: TGCGCCAGCAGCCAAGAAGCCGGGACAGGGGGCTACGAGCAGTACTTC. The rearrangement uses TRBV4-3 and TRBJ2-7; 11 bases agree with TRBD1. The CDR3 sequence is 16 residues long. V lost 0 bases, J lost 3 bases, and 4 bases stayed unmatched. The germline CDR1 and CDR2 sequences are LGHNA and YSLEER.

V usage is TRBV13 and J usage is TRBJ1-5; TRBD1 matches 8 bases. The germline CDR1 and CDR2 sequences are PRHDT and FYEKMQ (reference sequence). V was clipped by 4 bases and J by 5 bases; unmatched bases: 1. The CDR3 runs to 13 residues. Here the CDR3 reads CASSSGGHQPQHF. CDR3 coding DNA: TGTGCCAGCAGCTCAGGGGGCCATCAGCCCCAGCATTTT.

The chain joins TRBV28 to TRBJ1-3; D not resolved. The CDR3 extends over 13 amino acids. V was trimmed by 5 bases and J by 0 bases, leaving 5 bases between them. Looked up from germline, CDR1 is MDHEN and CDR2 is SYDVKM. This CDR3 is CASSISSGNTIYF. DNA for the CDR3: TGTGCCAGCAGTATCAGCTCTGGAAACACCATATATTTT. Together with reference TRBV28 and TRBJ1-3, the CDR3 gives the full variable domain: DVKVTQSSRYLVKRTGEKVFLECVQDMDHENMFWYRQDPGLGLRLIYFSYDVKMKEKGDIPEGYSVSREKKERFSLILESASTNQTSMYLCASSISSGNTIYFGEGSWLTVV.

The chain is built from TRBV7-6 and TRBJ1-5; 8 bases agree with TRBD1. CDR3 size: 16 residues. V was pared by 0 bases and J by 4 bases, with 5 bases of the junction left unmatched. The germline V gene has CDR1 SGHVS and CDR2 FNYEAQ. The DNA for the CDR3 is TGTGCCAGCAGCTTAGCACCGGGACAGGCTAATCAGCCCCAGCATTTT. It yields the protein CASSLAPGQANQPQHF.

The chain has TRBV7-2 and TRBJ1-2, with D perhaps matching TRBD1 (5 bases). Trimming shortened V by 5 bases and J by 8 bases, and 18 bases separated the two germline ends. Germline loops: CDR1 SGHTA, CDR2 FQGNSA. The CDR3 is made up of 14 amino acids. The CDR3 DNA sequence: TGTGCCAGCAGCGAGGCGATAAGGGGCTTGGGCTACACCTTC. This codes for CASSEAIRGLGYTF. Full variable domain (outside the CDR3, taken from reference TRBV7-2 and TRBJ1-2): GAGVSQSPSNKVTEKGKDVELRCDPISGHTALYWYRQSLGQGLEFLIYFQGNSAPDKSGLPSDRFSAERTGGSVSTLTIQRTQQEDSAVYLCASSEAIRGLGYTFGSGTRLTVV.

This chain connects TRBV14 to TRBJ2-1; no definite D call. The CDR3 is 12 amino acids. From germline, CDR1 is SGHDN and CDR2 FVKESK. Trimming took off 1 base at V and 12 bases at J, with 10 bases between the two ends. The CDR3: CASSQVMERQFF. The CDR3 DNA follows: TGTGCCAGCAGCCAAGTCATGGAGCGGCAGTTCTTC.

The chain links TRBV30 to TRBJ1-4, with D maybe TRBD1 (5 bases). V was pared by 4 bases and J by 6 bases, with 18 bases between. Germline-derived CDR1 and CDR2 are GTSNPN and SVGIG (reference sequence). The CDR3 loop spans 15 amino acids. DNA of the CDR3: TGTGCCTGGACCCTGGGACTTTCAGAGGATGAAAAACTGTTTTTT. Protein sequence: CAWTLGLSEDEKLFF.

The V call is TRBV7-2, the J call TRBJ2-5; D is possibly TRBD2 (5 bases). The germline CDR1 and CDR2 sequences are SGHTA and FQGNSA. The CDR3 sequence is 14 residues long. Trimming stripped 3 bases from V and 2 bases from J, with 10 bases between. CDR3 DNA: TGTGCCAGCAGCTTTTCTACTAGTCAAGAGACCCAGTACTTC. It specifies CASSFSTSQETQYF.

The genes are TRBV6-2 or TRBV6-3 and TRBJ1-2; D remains unclear. Germline lookup yields CDR1 MNHEY and CDR2 SVGEGT. V was trimmed by 0 bases and J by 3 bases, leaving 14 bases between them. This CDR3 is built from 16 residues. This CDR3 is CASSYSRFDGDYGYTF. The CDR3 DNA sequence: TGTGCCAGCAGTTACTCAAGATTCGACGGTGACTATGGCTACACCTTC.

J is TRBJ1-2 and V is TRBV4-3; 8 positions agree with TRBD1. J lost 0 bases, V lost 0 bases, and 3 bases had no gene match. The CDR3 extends over 16 amino acids. CDR1 is LGHNA, CDR2 YSLEER, per germline. The CDR3 coding sequence is TGCGCCAGCAGCCAAGATTTACAGGGGGCTAACTATGGCTACACCTTC. Its protein is CASSQDLQGANYGYTF.

This CDR3 reads CASSTPGTANEKLFF. CDR3 nucleotide sequence: TGTGCCAGCAGTACCCCCGGGACAGCTAATGAAAAACTGTTTTTT. The chain recombines TRBV6-5 with TRBJ1-4, with TRBD1 matching 7 bases. Germline values: CDR1 MNHEY, CDR2 SVGAGI. Trimming cost V 5 bases and J 3 bases; bases outside gene matches: 6. There are 15 residues in the CDR3.

The chain recombines TRBV6-4 with TRBJ2-7, with 7 bases matching TRBD2. CDR3 length equals 14 residues. Germline V gives CDR1 MRHNA, CDR2 SNTAGT. J lost 2 bases, V lost 2 bases, and 3 bases had no gene match. DNA for the CDR3: TGTGCCAGCAGTGACCTAGCGGCAGCCTACGAGCAGTACTTC. This codes for CASSDLAAAYEQYF.